These T cell receptor beta chains were read from a single sample in a study of cytomegalovirus exposure and HLA in healthy donors. Here immunoSEQ multiplex PCR was the method, and the copy in TCRdb shows in-frame clones only, minus some. The sample lists a few hundred thousand clones; around 90% were seen once. The sequenced material came from PBMCs. The receptors were gathered from a woman in her twenties or thirties in good health and CMV-seronegative. CDR3s include the opening cysteine and the closing phenylalanine or tryptophan. The order of the fields is V gene, J gene, CDR3 protein.

>TRBV28|TRBJ2-7
CASRGRISYEQYF
>TRBV4-3|TRBJ2-3
CASSQGTSGRTTDTQYF
>TRBV7-3|TRBJ2-5
CASSLGTKETQYF
>TRBV6-5|TRBJ1-5
CASSLRQDSNQPQHF
>TRBV13|TRBJ2-1
CASSLERTLASYNEQFF
>TRBV6-5|TRBJ1-1
CASQPYGHTEAFF
>TRBV6-5|TRBJ2-1
CASRPDTYNEQFF
>TRBV2|TRBJ2-3
CASSERNVAGGGDTQYF
>TRBV28|TRBJ2-7
CASSPRRFYEQYF
>TRBV25-1|TRBJ2-7
CASSGDRGRDEQYF
>TRBV6-1|TRBJ2-5
CASTQEAQETQYF
>TRBV6-6|TRBJ1-5
CASRETDRGTNQPQHF
>TRBV2|TRBJ2-2
CASTIQGAGELFF
>TRBV4-2|TRBJ2-7
CASSQDIGAYEQYF
>TRBV2|TRBJ2-7
CASSPSGPLEQYF
>TRBV5-1|TRBJ2-7
CASSWGPGQGANEQYF
>TRBV18|TRBJ1-1
CASCRSRGMSEAFF